Below are 14 T cell receptor beta chains sequenced from a single sample in a study of T cells in Graves' hyperthyroidism and ophthalmopathy. Regions amplified from RNA transcripts were the TCR beta CDR3 regions. TCR CDR3 underwent first-round RT-PCR with the HTBI primer set. One entry per CDR3 protein, called by TCRdb with MiXCR from the multiplex PCR reads. This sample has 650,000 to 750,000 distinct CDR3 sequences; less than 15% occur once, and the top ten carry more than 8.5%. The sample was blood. Receptors were obtained from a woman aged 18-35 years with Graves' hyperthyroidism.

This clonotype has more than one count but fewer than ten. The chain couples TRBV19 to TRBJ2-1; 9 bases agree with TRBD2. CDR1 is LNHDA and CDR2 is SQIVND in the germline V gene (reference sequence). V was pared by 3 bases and J by 9 bases, with 6 bases of the junction left unmatched. The CDR3 is made up of 14 amino acids. CDR3 coding DNA: TGTGCCAGTAGTATCATAGCGGGAGTAAGTGAGCAGTTCTTC. Translated: CASSIIAGVSEQFF.

This clonotype was recorded many times. The chain employs TRBV7-9 and TRBJ1-1; D remains unclear. CDR3 length: 16 residues. V was clipped by 4 bases and J by 0 bases, with 15 bases between them. The germline gives CDR1 SEHNR, CDR2 FQNEAQ (reference sequence). The CDR3 DNA reads TGTGCCAGCAGCTCCACTCCCTTAACTGTGAACACTGAAGCTTTCTTT. Translated: CASSSTPLTVNTEAFF.

The chain is built from TRBV15 and TRBJ2-1; 7 nucleotides align to TRBD2. The CDR3 has 14 amino acids. Per germline, CDR1 LNHNV and CDR2 YYDKDF (reference sequence). Trimming removed 3 bases from V and 15 bases from J; junction bases left unmatched: 14. CDR3 sequence (DNA): TGTGCCACCAGCAGCGACTATTATAGCGGGTCGCCGTTCTTC. Translating gives CATSSDYYSGSPFF.

There are many counts of this clonotype. The chain recombines TRBV11-3 with TRBJ2-4; D may be TRBD1 or TRBD2 (6 bases each). Germline lookup yields CDR1 SGHNT and CDR2 YENEEA. CDR3 length equals 12 residues. Trimming took off 2 bases at V and 8 bases at J, with 7 bases between the two ends. CDR3 region: CASSLRGDIQYF. CDR3 DNA sequence: TGTGCCAGCAGCTTAAGGGGGGACATTCAGTACTTC.

This clonotype was recorded at least ten times. The J gene is TRBJ2-3, the V gene TRBV13; 8 bases are a match to TRBD1. CDR1 and CDR2 from the germline V gene are PRHDT and FYEKMQ (reference sequence). This CDR3 spans 15 amino acids. V lost 6 bases, J lost 2 bases, and 7 bases stayed unmatched. The CDR3 sequence: CASSHRTGITDTQYF. CDR3 nucleotide sequence: TGTGCCAGCAGTCACCGGACAGGGATCACAGATACGCAGTATTTT.

In its sample, this clonotype was seen a few times. This rearrangement joins TRBV2 to TRBJ1-3; D ambiguous. There are 14 residues in the CDR3. V lost 6 bases, J lost 3 bases, and 12 bases lay in between. Germline assignment: CDR1 SNHLY and CDR2 FYNNEI. The CDR3 protein is CASRMWVFGNTIYF. CDR3 DNA: TGTGCCAGCAGGATGTGGGTTTTTGGAAACACCATATATTTT. Variable domain in full (rest from reference TRBV2 and TRBJ1-3): EPEVTQTPSHQVTQMGQEVILRCVPISNHLYFYWYRQILGQKVEFLVSFYNNEISEKSEIFDDQFSVERPDGSNFTLKIRSTKLEDSAMYFCASRMWVFGNTIYFGEGSWLTVV.

This clonotype was counted many times. V gene TRBV7-2 combines with J gene TRBJ2-7; the match to TRBD2 covers 8 bases. Per germline, CDR1 SGHTA and CDR2 FQGNSA. The CDR3 is made up of 14 amino acids. J was trimmed by 2 bases and V by 5 bases; bases with no gene match: 5. CDR3 sequence (DNA): TGTGCCAGCAGCCGGACTAGCTCAACCTACGAGCAGTACTTC. Translated: CASSRTSSTYEQYF.

The chain joins TRBV5-1 to TRBJ2-4; 9 nucleotides agree with TRBD2. The CDR3 loop spans 16 amino acids. The V and J ends lost 0 bases and 6 bases, in that order; junction bases with no gene match: 7. Germline lookup yields CDR1 SGHRS and CDR2 YFSETQ. CDR3 loop: CASSLEAAGGPNIQYF. Here the CDR3 DNA reads TGCGCCAGCAGCTTGGAGGCGGCGGGAGGGCCAAACATTCAGTACTTC. Full variable domain (rest looked up from reference TRBV5-1 and TRBJ2-4): KAGVTQTPRYLIKTRGQQVTLSCSPISGHRSVSWYQQTPGQGLQFLFEYFSETQRNKGNFPGRFSGRQFSNSRSEMNVSTLELGDSALYLCASSLEAAGGPNIQYFGAGTRLSVL.

With regard to this clonotype: A much larger clonotype is one base distant, so this may be a read error. The rearrangement links TRBV30 to TRBJ1-1; D possibly corresponds to TRBD1 (5 bases). Germline loops: CDR1 GTSNPN, CDR2 SVGIG (reference sequence). CDR3 length equals 14 residues. V lost 1 base to trimming and J lost 11 bases, with 20 bases between them. The CDR3 loop reads CAWSESTLSGDAFF. CDR3 nucleotide sequence: TGTGCCTGGAGTGAATCGACCCTTTCGGGGGACGCTTTCTTT.

This clonotype was recorded at least ten times. The chain combines TRBV3-1 with TRBJ2-3; maybe TRBD1 (6 bases). V was shortened by 3 bases and J by 2 bases, with 15 bases between the two germline ends. The CDR3 spans 16 residues. In germline, CDR1 is LGHDT, CDR2 YNNKEL (reference sequence). The CDR3, as DNA: TGTGCCAGCAGCCAGAGGGTAACAGGGCCCACAGATACGCAGTATTTT. This codes for CASSQRVTGPTDTQYF.

Ten or more counts support this clonotype. The chain employs TRBV27 and TRBJ2-7, with 10 positions matching TRBD1. V gave up 8 bases and J gave up 6 bases; unmatched junction bases: 13. This CDR3 region has 15 residues. CDR1 is MNHEY, CDR2 SMNVEV, per germline (reference sequence). CDR3 DNA: TGTGCCAGCGGCGGACAGGGGGGCCAACTCGGCGAGCAGTACTTC. This codes for CASGGQGGQLGEQYF.

The table lists this clonotype with a few counts. The chain has TRBV11-2 and TRBJ1-4; no firm D call. Per germline, CDR1 SGHAT and CDR2 FQNNGV. This CDR3 has 12 residues. V was trimmed by 5 bases and J by 6 bases, leaving 7 bases between them. Here the CDR3 DNA reads TGTGCCAGCAGCCCCCTAGATGAAAAACTGTTTTTT. This translates into CASSPLDEKLFF.

This clonotype has only a few counts. V usage is TRBV13 and J usage is TRBJ2-7; TRBD1 matches at 12 bases. The CDR3 is 15 amino acids. Germline assignment: CDR1 PRHDT and CDR2 FYEKMQ (reference sequence). The junction had 6 bases not matched to a gene; V was cut back by 3 bases and J by 6 bases. The CDR3 DNA is TGTGCCAGCAGCTTTCGGGACAGGGGGCCTAGCGAGCAGTACTTC. This translates into CASSFRDRGPSEQYF. Full variable domain (outside the CDR3, taken from reference TRBV13 and TRBJ2-7): AAGVIQSPRHLIKEKRETATLKCYPIPRHDTVYWYQQGPGQDPQFLISFYEKMQSDKGSIPDRFSAQQFSDYHSELNMSSLELGDSALYFCASSFRDRGPSEQYFGPGTRLTVT.

The chain combines TRBV10-3 with TRBJ2-7; 10 bases are a match to TRBD1. The CDR3 consists of 15 residues. Per the germline V gene, CDR1 is ENHRY and CDR2 is SYGVKD. V lost 2 bases, J lost 7 bases, and 8 bases stayed unmatched. CDR3 sequence: CAISEQGTGEREQYF. The CDR3 DNA follows: TGTGCCATCAGTGAGCAAGGGACAGGGGAGAGGGAGCAGTACTTC.